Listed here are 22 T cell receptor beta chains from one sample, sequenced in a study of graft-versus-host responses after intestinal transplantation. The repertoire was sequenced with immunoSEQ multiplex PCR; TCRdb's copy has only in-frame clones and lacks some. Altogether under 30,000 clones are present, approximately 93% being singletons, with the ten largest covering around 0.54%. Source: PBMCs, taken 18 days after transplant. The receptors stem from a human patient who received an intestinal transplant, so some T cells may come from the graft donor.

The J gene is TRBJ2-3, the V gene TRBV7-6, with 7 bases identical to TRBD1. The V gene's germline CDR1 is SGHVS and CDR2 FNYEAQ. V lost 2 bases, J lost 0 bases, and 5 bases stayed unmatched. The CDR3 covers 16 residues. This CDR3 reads CASSLLPGQSTDTQYF. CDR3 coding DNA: TGTGCCAGCAGCTTACTACCGGGACAGAGCACAGATACGCAGTATTTT.

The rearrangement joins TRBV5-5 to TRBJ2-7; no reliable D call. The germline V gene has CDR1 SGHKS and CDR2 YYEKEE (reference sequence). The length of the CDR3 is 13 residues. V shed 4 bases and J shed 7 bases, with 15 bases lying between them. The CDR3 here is CASSQIPVEEQYF. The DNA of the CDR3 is TGTGCCAGCAGCCAAATCCCAGTGGAAGAGCAGTACTTC. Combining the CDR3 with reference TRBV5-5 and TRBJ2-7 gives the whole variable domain DAGVTQSPTHLIKTRGQQVTLRCSPISGHKSVSWYQQVLGQGPQFIFQYYEKEERGRGNFPDRFSARQFPNYSSELNVNALLLGDSALYLCASSQIPVEEQYFGPGTRLTVT.

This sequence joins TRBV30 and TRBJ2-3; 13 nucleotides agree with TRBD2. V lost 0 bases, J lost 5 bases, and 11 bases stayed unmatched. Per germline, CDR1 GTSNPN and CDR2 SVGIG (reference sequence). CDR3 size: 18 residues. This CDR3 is CAWSVAPPTSGGGDTQYF. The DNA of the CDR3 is TGTGCCTGGAGTGTAGCCCCCCCCACTAGCGGGGGGGGAGATACGCAGTATTTT.

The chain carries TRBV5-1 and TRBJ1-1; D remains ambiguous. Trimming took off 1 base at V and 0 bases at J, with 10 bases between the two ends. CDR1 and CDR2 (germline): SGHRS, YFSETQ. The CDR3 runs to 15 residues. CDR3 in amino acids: CASSLFLGMNTEAFF. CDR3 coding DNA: TGCGCCAGCAGCTTGTTCCTGGGAATGAACACTGAAGCTTTCTTT.

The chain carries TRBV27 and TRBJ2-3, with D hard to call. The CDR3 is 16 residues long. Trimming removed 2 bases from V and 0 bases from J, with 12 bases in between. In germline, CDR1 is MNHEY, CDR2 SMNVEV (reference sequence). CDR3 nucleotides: TGTGCCAGCAGTTTAGTCGATTCTTCTAGCACAGATACGCAGTATTTT. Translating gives CASSLVDSSSTDTQYF.

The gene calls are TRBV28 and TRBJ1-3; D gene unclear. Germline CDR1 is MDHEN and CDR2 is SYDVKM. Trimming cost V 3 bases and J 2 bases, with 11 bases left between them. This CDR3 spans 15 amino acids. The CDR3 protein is CASSFPSGAGNTIYF. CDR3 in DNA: TGTGCCAGCAGTTTCCCCTCTGGGGCTGGAAACACCATATATTTT.

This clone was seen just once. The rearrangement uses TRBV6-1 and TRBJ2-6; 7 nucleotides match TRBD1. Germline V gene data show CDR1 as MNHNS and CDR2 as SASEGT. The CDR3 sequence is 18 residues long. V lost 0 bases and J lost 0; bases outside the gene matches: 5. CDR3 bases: TGTGCCAGCAGTGAAGCTTCGGGACAGAGCTCTGGGGCCAACGTCCTGACTTTC. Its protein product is CASSEASGQSSGANVLTF.

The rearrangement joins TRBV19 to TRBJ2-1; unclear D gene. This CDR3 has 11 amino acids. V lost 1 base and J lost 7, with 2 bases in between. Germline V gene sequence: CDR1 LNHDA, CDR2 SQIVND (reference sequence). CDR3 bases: TGTGCCAGTAGTATAGGGAATGAGCAGTTCTTC. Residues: CASSIGNEQFF.

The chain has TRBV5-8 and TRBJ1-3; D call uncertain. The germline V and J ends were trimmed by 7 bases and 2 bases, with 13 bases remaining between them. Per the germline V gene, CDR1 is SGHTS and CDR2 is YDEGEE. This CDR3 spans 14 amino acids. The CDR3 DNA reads TGTGCCAGCCTGGATGTCTTGGCTGGAAACACCATATATTTT. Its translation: CASLDVLAGNTIYF.

Here the CDR3 reads CASGLGWGAQETQYF. CDR3 nucleotide sequence: TGTGCTAGTGGTTTGGGATGGGGGGCGCAAGAGACCCAGTACTTC. The rearrangement uses TRBV12-5 and TRBJ2-5; D tentatively reads TRBD1 or TRBD2 (6 bases each). This CDR3 region has 15 residues. Trimming removed 1 base from V and 2 bases from J, with 11 bases in between. Germline V lookup: CDR1 LGHNT, CDR2 FRNRAP. The whole variable domain, filled in from reference TRBV12-5 and TRBJ2-5, reads DARVTQTPRHKVTEMGQEVTMRCQPILGHNTVFWYRQTMMQGLELLAYFRNRAPLDDSGMPKDRFSAEMPDATLATLKIQPSEPRDSAVYFCASGLGWGAQETQYFGPGTRLLVL.

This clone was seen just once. The CDR3 here is CASSDRAGGPYNEQFF. CDR3 in DNA: TGCGCCAGCTCCGACAGGGCGGGGGGGCCCTACAATGAGCAGTTCTTC. V gene TRBV4-1 combines with J gene TRBJ2-1; 9 bases are a match to TRBD2. This CDR3 is built from 16 residues. V was pared by 8 bases and J by 2 bases, with 10 bases of the junction left unmatched. In germline, CDR1 is MGHRA, CDR2 YSYEKL.

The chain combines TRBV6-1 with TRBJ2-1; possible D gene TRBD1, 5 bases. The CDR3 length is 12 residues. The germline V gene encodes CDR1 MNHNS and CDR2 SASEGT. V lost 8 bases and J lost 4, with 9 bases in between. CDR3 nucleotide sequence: TGTGCCAGCCACCCAGGGTACAATGAGCAGTTCTTC. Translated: CASHPGYNEQFF.

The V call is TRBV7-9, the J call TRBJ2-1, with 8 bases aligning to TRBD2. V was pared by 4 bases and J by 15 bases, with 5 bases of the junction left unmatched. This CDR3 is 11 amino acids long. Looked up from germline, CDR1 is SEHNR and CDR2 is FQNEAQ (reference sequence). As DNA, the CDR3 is TGTGCCAGCAGCTGGGCGGGGGGAAGGTTCTTC. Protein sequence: CASSWAGGRFF.

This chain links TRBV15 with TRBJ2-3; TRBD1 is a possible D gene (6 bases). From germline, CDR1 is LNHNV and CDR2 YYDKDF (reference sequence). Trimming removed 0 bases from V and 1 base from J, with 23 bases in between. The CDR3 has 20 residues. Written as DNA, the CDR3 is TGTGCCACCAGCAGAGATAAAGGTTCGGCAGGGGTGGATGGCACAGATACGCAGTATTTT. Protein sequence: CATSRDKGSAGVDGTDTQYF.

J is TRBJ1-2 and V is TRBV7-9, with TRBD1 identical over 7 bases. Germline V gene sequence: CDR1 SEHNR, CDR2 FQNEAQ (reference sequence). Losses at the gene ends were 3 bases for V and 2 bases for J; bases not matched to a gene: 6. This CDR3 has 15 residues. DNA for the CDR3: TGTGCCAGCAGCTTGGATGACAGGGCGAACTATGGCTACACCTTC. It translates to CASSLDDRANYGYTF.

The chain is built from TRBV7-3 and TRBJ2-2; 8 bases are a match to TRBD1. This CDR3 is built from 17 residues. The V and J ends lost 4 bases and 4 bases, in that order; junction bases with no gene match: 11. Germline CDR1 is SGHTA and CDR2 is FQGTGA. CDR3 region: CASSSGTGSRATGELFF. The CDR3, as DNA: TGTGCCAGCAGCTCGGGGACAGGCTCAAGGGCCACCGGGGAGCTGTTTTTT.

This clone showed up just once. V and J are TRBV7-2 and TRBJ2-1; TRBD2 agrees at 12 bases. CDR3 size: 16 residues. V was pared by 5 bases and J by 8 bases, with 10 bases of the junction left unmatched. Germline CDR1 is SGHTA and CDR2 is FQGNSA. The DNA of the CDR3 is TGTGCCAGCAGCACCCCTAGCGGGGGGGCCACGGATGAGCAGTTCTTC. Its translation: CASSTPSGGATDEQFF.

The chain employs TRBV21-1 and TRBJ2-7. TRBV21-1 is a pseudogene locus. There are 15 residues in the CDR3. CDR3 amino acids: CASSKGTPRAYEQYF. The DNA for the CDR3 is TGTGCCAGCAGCAAAGGGACCCCCCGGGCCTACGAGCAGTACTTC.

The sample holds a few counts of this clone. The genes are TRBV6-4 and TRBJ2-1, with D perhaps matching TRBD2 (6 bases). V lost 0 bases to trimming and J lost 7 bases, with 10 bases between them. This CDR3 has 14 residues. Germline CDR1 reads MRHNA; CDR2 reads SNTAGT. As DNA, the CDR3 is TGTGCCAGCAGTGACTCTGGCCGGGGGAATGAGCAGTTCTTC. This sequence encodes CASSDSGRGNEQFF.

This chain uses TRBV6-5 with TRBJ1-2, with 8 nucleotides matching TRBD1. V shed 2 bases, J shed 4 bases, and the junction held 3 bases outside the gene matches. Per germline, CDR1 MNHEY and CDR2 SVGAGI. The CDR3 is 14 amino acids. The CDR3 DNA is TGTGCCAGCAGTTACCTTGACAGGGGCTATGGCTACACCTTC. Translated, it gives CASSYLDRGYGYTF.

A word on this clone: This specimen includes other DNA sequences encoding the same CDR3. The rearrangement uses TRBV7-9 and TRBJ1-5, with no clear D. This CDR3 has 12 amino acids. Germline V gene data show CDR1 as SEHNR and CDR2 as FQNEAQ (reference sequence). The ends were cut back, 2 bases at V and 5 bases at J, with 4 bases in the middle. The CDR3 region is CASSLKDQPQHF. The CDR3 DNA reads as TGTGCCAGCAGCTTAAAAGATCAGCCCCAGCATTTT.

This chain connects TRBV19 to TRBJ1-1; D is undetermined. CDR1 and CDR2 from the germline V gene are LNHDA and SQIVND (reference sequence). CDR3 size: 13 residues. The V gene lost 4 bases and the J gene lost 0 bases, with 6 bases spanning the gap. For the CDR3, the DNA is TGTGCCAGTAGTACATCTATGAACACTGAAGCTTTCTTT. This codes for CASSTSMNTEAFF. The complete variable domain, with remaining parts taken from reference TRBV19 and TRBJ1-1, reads DGGITQSPKYLFRKEGQNVTLSCEQNLNHDAMYWYRQDPGQGLRLIYYSQIVNDFQKGDIAEGYSVSREKKESFPLTVTSAQKNPTAFYLCASSTSMNTEAFFGQGTRLTVV.